The rows below give T cell receptor beta chains drawn from one sample of a study of neoadjuvant nivolumab and ipilimumab in lung cancer. Only in-frame clones appear in the TCRdb table, and some are missing; sequencing was by immunoSEQ multiplex PCR. The sample consists of some 6,500 clones, less than 85% of them appearing once. The sample was tumor tissue, taken after neoadjuvant nivolumab, alone or with ipilimumab, at or shortly before surgery. The receptors were sampled from an adult with non-small cell lung cancer. Both conserved end residues are part of each CDR3. A D gene is named only where the DNA matches it firmly. Part of the rows lack a size; the others show once, few, many or a class for expanded clones.

clone_size	j_call	v_call	d_call	cdr3_nt	cdr3_aa
-	TRBJ2-5	TRBV5-4	TRBD2	TGTGCCAGCAGCTTATTTCGGGGACTAGCGGAACATGAAGAGACCCAGTACTTC	CASSLFRGLAEHEETQYF
-	TRBJ2-7	TRBV9	-	TGTGCCAGCAGCGTAGGCCCGATCTCCTACGAGCAGTACTTC	CASSVGPISYEQYF
few	TRBJ2-3	TRBV5-1	-	TGCGCCAGCAGCTGGACTCTTCGGGAGGGGGCCACAGATACGCAGTATTTT	CASSWTLREGATDTQYF
-	TRBJ2-1	TRBV19	TRBD2	TGTGCCAGTAGTATCGGTAGCGGGGGGGGGAATGAGCAGTTCTTC	CASSIGSGGGNEQFF
-	TRBJ2-3	TRBV7-2	TRBD2	TGTGCCAGCAGCTTAGACGGCCTAGCGGGGGACACAGATACGCAGTATTTT	CASSLDGLAGDTDTQYF
-	TRBJ1-1	TRBV19	TRBD1	TGTGCCAGTCAGGAGGGGGCAAACACTGAAGCTTTCTTT	CASQEGANTEAFF
-	TRBJ1-1	TRBV19	-	TGTGCCAGCCCGGGCCCCACTGAAGCTTTCTTT	CASPGPTEAFF
medium-sized	TRBJ1-2	TRBV18	-	TGTGCCAGCTCACCTCGGGACCGAGGGACGGATGGCTACACCTTC	CASSPRDRGTDGYTF
few	TRBJ1-1	TRBV5-1	TRBD1	TGCGCCAGCAGCCCCTCCCCTTTGACAGGGGTTGAAGCTTTCTTT	CASSPSPLTGVEAFF
once	TRBJ1-1	TRBV7-8	TRBD1	TGTGCCAGCAGCCTCTGGGGACAGTCGGACACTGAAGCTTTCTTT	CASSLWGQSDTEAFF
-	TRBJ2-6	TRBV7-8	-	TGTGCCAGCAGCTTATTACCTGGGGCCAACGTCCTGACTTTC	CASSLLPGANVLTF
few	TRBJ2-3	TRBV6-5	TRBD1	TGTGCCAGCAGGACAGGGGAAGGTACGCAGTATTTT	CASRTGEGTQYF
-	TRBJ2-7	TRBV10-1	TRBD2	TGCGCCAGCAGTGAGTCCGGGGGAGGGCCACGGGAGCAGTACTTC	CASSESGGGPREQYF
-	TRBJ1-5	TRBV19	-	TGTGCCAGTAGTTCCGGAGGGCCGCGGGATCAGCCCCAGCATTTT	CASSSGGPRDQPQHF
-	TRBJ1-1	TRBV6-6	-	TGTGCCAGCAGTCTCGCAGGGGACACTGAAGCTTTCTTT	CASSLAGDTEAFF
-	TRBJ1-4	TRBV2	-	TGTGCCAGCCAGACAGCGGGGCAGAAGGCTGAAAAACTGTTTTTT	CASQTAGQKAEKLFF
-	TRBJ2-7	TRBV6-1	TRBD2	TGTGCCAGCAGACCCGGGACTAGCGACCACGAGCAGTACTTC	CASRPGTSDHEQYF
-	TRBJ2-2	TRBV6-6	-	TGTGCCAGCAGCCCATCTAATTACGTCGGGTCCGGGGAGCTGTTTTTT	CASSPSNYVGSGELFF
-	TRBJ1-2	TRBV11-2	-	TGTGCCAGCAGCCCCTTCATGACGGAGTCTAACTATGGCTACACCTTC	CASSPFMTESNYGYTF
-	TRBJ1-2	TRBV7-9	-	TGTGCCAGCAGCTTACACAGCTATGGCTACACCTTC	CASSLHSYGYTF
few	TRBJ1-1	TRBV19	TRBD1	TGTGCCAGTAGTATCCCTCGACAGGGGGCCGGCACTGAAGCTTTCTTT	CASSIPRQGAGTEAFF
-	TRBJ1-1	TRBV5-1	-	TGCGCCAGCAGCTTGGAGGTTGTGTCCCGACGGACGATATCCACTGAAGCTTTCTTT	CASSLEVVSRRTISTEAFF
-	TRBJ1-1	TRBV14	-	TGTGCCAGCAGCCAGAGGGCCCGGAGGTCTGAAGCTTTCTTT	CASSQRARRSEAFF
few	TRBJ2-5	TRBV15	-	TGTGCCACCAGCAGAGATAGGGTTGAGACCCAGTACTTC	CATSRDRVETQYF
-	TRBJ1-5	TRBV5-1	-	TGCGCCAGCAGCGTCGACACGGGAGTCGATCAGCCCCAGCATTTT	CASSVDTGVDQPQHF
once	TRBJ2-7	TRBV5-1	-	TGCGCCAGCTCCTCCCCGGACAGACACGAGCAGTACTTC	CASSSPDRHEQYF
-	TRBJ2-1	TRBV10-1	-	TGCGCCAGCAGTGAGTCGGGGGGAAACTACAATGAGCAGTTCTTC	CASSESGGNYNEQFF
-	TRBJ1-1	TRBV5-1	TRBD1	TGCGCCAGCAGCCTCCATGAGACAGGGAGGAACACTGAAGCTTTCTTT	CASSLHETGRNTEAFF
-	TRBJ2-7	TRBV2	-	TGTGCCAGCAGTACGGACGGTTTCGAGCAGTACTTC	CASSTDGFEQYF
medium-sized	TRBJ2-7	TRBV2	-	TGTGCCAGCACCCAAATTCACGAGCAGTACTTC	CASTQIHEQYF
few	TRBJ2-3	TRBV4-1	-	TGCGCCAGCAGCCTGTCGGCGGGAAGCACAGATACGCAGTATTTT	CASSLSAGSTDTQYF
-	TRBJ2-1	TRBV10-3	TRBD2	TGTGCCATCTCGCCGGGACTAGCGGCAGATGAGCAGTTCTTC	CAISPGLAADEQFF
-	TRBJ1-1	TRBV9	TRBD1	TGTGCCAGCAGCTTCTGGGACAGGGGTGGCAAGAACACTGAAGCTTTCTTT	CASSFWDRGGKNTEAFF
-	TRBJ2-1	TRBV5-1	-	TGCGCCAGCAGGCTAGACCACGTCTCATACAATGAGCAGTTCTTC	CASRLDHVSYNEQFF